Listed here are 29 T cell receptor beta chains from one sample, sequenced in a study of breast tumors, draining lymph nodes, adjacent tissues. One entry per CDR3 protein, called by TCRdb with MiXCR from the multiplex PCR reads. The top ten clones hold about 30% of a sample with roughly 15,000 distinct CDR3 sequences, approximately 50% of them seen once. The source material was tumor-adjacent breast tissue. The receptors originated from a female donor with breast cancer. Some clones in this sample may be carry-over from other donors' samples.

Many counts were recorded for this clonotype. A much larger clone lies a single base off, so this may be a read error. The CDR3 DNA reads TGCAGTGCTAGCGCCGGGACAGGGTACTCCGAGCAGTACTTC. It is translated as CSASAGTGYSEQYF. V gene TRBV20-1 combines with J gene TRBJ2-7, with 9 bases fitting TRBD1. The V gene end was trimmed by 3 bases and the J gene end by 6 bases; junction bases not matched to a gene: 9. The CDR3 has 14 amino acids. CDR1 and CDR2 from the germline V gene are DFQATT and SNEGSKA (reference sequence).

The chain uses TRBV20-1 and TRBJ2-7, with 8 bases matching TRBD2. There are 12 residues in the CDR3. CDR1 is DFQATT and CDR2 is SNEGSKA in the germline V gene (reference sequence). Unmatched junction bases numbered 7, after V lost 8 bases and J lost 4 bases. This CDR3 reads CSTGTSQYEQYF. The CDR3 nucleotides are TGCAGTACCGGGACTAGTCAGTACGAGCAGTACTTC.

In its sample, this clonotype was seen a few times. V and J are TRBV7-9 and TRBJ1-2; TRBD1 agrees at 9 bases. The CDR3 has 17 amino acids. CDR1 is SEHNR and CDR2 is FQNEAQ in the germline V gene (reference sequence). V lost 1 base and J lost 4; bases outside the gene matches: 10. CDR3 bases: TGTGCCAGCAGCTTAGTAGCTGGGGGACAGGGAATCTATGGCTACACCTTC. Translated: CASSLVAGGQGIYGYTF.

This chain uses TRBV11-1 with TRBJ1-5; the match to TRBD1 covers 7 bases. Germline CDR1 SGHAT, CDR2 FQDESV (reference sequence). The V segment lost 3 bases and the J segment 4 bases; nucleotides outside the gene matches: 3. The CDR3 spans 14 residues. CDR3 coding DNA: TGTGCCAGCAGCTTGGGACAGCCTAATCAGCCCCAGCATTTT. Amino acids: CASSLGQPNQPQHF.

This clonotype counts as large. A much larger clone differs from this one at a single base, so this may be a read error. The chain is built from TRBV5-5 and TRBJ2-2; TRBD2 might be the D (6 bases). Germline V lookup: CDR1 SGHKS, CDR2 YYEKEE (reference sequence). The CDR3 is 16 residues long. The V and J ends lost 0 bases and 7 bases respectively, with 16 bases between them. DNA for the CDR3: TGTGCCAGCAGCTTGGGGACTACTTTAGGGTACGGGGAGCTGTTTTTT. It codes for CASSLGTTLGYGELFF.

The chain combines TRBV29-1 with TRBJ1-4, with 7 positions matching TRBD1. After removal of 4 bases from V and 8 bases from J, the junction contained 10 bases not matched to a gene. Germline assignment: CDR1 SQVTM and CDR2 ANQGSEA. The CDR3 runs to 14 residues. The CDR3 DNA is TGCAGCGTTGGACAGGGAGCGGGATGGGAAAAACTGTTTTTT. It is translated as CSVGQGAGWEKLFF.

This clonotype was observed once. J is TRBJ2-3 and V is TRBV4-2, with a tentative D call TRBD2 (7 bases). In germline, CDR1 is LGHNA, CDR2 YNFKEQ. The CDR3 runs 15 residues. Trimming removed 0 bases at V and 7 bases at J, with 14 bases between. In DNA, the CDR3 is TGTGCCAGCAGCCAAGAACAGGGAGGGAGGCATACGCAGTATTTT. Translating gives CASSQEQGGRHTQYF.

This clonotype has only one observation. This rearrangement joins TRBV7-9 to TRBJ2-7; 11 bases fit TRBD1. V trimming: 4 bases; J trimming: 7 bases; junction bases outside the gene matches: 12. Germline V lookup: CDR1 SEHNR, CDR2 FQNEAQ (reference sequence). This CDR3 is built from 16 residues. CDR3 sequence: CASSSGGGQGGWEQYF. DNA of the CDR3: TGTGCCAGCAGCTCCGGTGGGGGACAGGGGGGATGGGAGCAGTACTTC.

This clonotype was recorded many times. The CDR3 protein is CASSPPEGYQETQYF. CDR3 sequence (DNA): TGTGCCAGCTCACCACCGGAAGGGTACCAAGAGACCCAGTACTTC. The chain combines TRBV18 with TRBJ2-5; D not resolved. CDR1 KGHSH and CDR2 LQKENI come from the germline V gene. Deletions cut 0 bases from V and 0 bases from J, with 8 bases between. The CDR3 is 15 amino acids.

The chain couples TRBV7-9 to TRBJ2-3; 8 positions agree with TRBD1. This CDR3 is built from 16 residues. Germline assignment: CDR1 SEHNR and CDR2 FQNEAQ (reference sequence). The V gene end was trimmed by 6 bases and the J gene end by 1 base; junction bases not matched to a gene: 9. Here the CDR3 reads CASSRRGLGGTDTQYF. The CDR3 nucleotides are TGTGCCAGCAGTCGCAGGGGGCTAGGTGGCACAGATACGCAGTATTTT.

This clonotype was recorded once. The rearrangement uses TRBV5-1 and TRBJ2-6; maybe TRBD2 (5 bases). V lost 6 bases and J lost 2, with 6 bases in between. The germline gives CDR1 SGHRS, CDR2 YFSETQ. This CDR3 has 13 amino acids. CDR3 DNA: TGCGCCAGCATGAGGGCTGGGGCCAACGTCCTGACTTTC. As protein: CASMRAGANVLTF. Drawing the rest from reference TRBV5-1 and TRBJ2-6, the complete variable domain is KAGVTQTPRYLIKTRGQQVTLSCSPISGHRSVSWYQQTPGQGLQFLFEYFSETQRNKGNFPGRFSGRQFSNSRSEMNVSTLELGDSALYLCASMRAGANVLTFGAGSRLTVL.

The rearrangement links TRBV7-2 to TRBJ2-7; 9 bases agree with TRBD2. This CDR3 has 16 amino acids. V shed 1 base, J shed 6 bases, and the junction held 10 bases outside the gene matches. CDR1 is SGHTA, CDR2 FQGNSA, per germline. CDR3: CASSLVLPAGGSEQYF. CDR3 nucleotide sequence: TGTGCCAGCAGCTTAGTCCTTCCAGCGGGAGGTTCCGAGCAGTACTTC.

This clonotype was counted ten times or more. The genes are TRBV18 and TRBJ2-1; D might be TRBD2 (5 bases). Germline CDR1 reads KGHSH; CDR2 reads LQKENI. The V end lost 2 bases, the J end lost 7 bases, and 12 bases lay between the germline ends. The CDR3 has 14 residues. The CDR3 DNA reads TGTGCCAGCTCACCAGAAAACCCGGGGAATGAGCAGTTCTTC. Protein sequence: CASSPENPGNEQFF.

This chain uses TRBV30 with TRBJ2-3; 8 positions match TRBD2. Looked up from germline, CDR1 is GTSNPN and CDR2 is SVGIG (reference sequence). CDR3 length equals 14 residues. The junction had 7 bases not matched to a gene; V was cut back by 4 bases and J by 4 bases. For the CDR3, the DNA is TGTGCCTGGAATCCGGGACTAGGCGCAGATACGCAGTATTTT. Its protein is CAWNPGLGADTQYF.

The chain carries TRBV7-9 and TRBJ2-7; D ambiguous. The germline gives CDR1 SEHNR, CDR2 FQNEAQ (reference sequence). The CDR3 runs to 12 residues. The V and J ends lost 2 bases and 6 bases respectively, with 8 bases between them. This CDR3 reads CASSLLSREQYF. In DNA, the CDR3 is TGTGCCAGCAGCTTATTATCCCGCGAGCAGTACTTC.

The rearrangement links TRBV29-1 to TRBJ2-7; 9 nucleotides agree with TRBD1. The germline V gene encodes CDR1 SQVTM and CDR2 ANQGSEA. Trimming cost V 4 bases and J 3 bases; bases outside gene matches: 4. The CDR3 covers 13 residues. The CDR3 bases are TGCAGCGTTGTGGGGACAGGGATCTACGAGCAGTACTTC. Translated: CSVVGTGIYEQYF.

Many counts were recorded for this clonotype. The chain has TRBV30 and TRBJ2-1, with D possibly TRBD2 on 5 matching bases. Germline CDR1 reads GTSNPN; CDR2 reads SVGIG (reference sequence). There are 14 residues in the CDR3. V was pared by 0 bases and J by 7 bases, with 13 bases between. The CDR3 DNA is TGTGCCTGGAGTGTAGGGTTCTCGGGAAATGAGCAGTTCTTC. Translation: CAWSVGFSGNEQFF.

The chain joins TRBV9 to TRBJ2-7, with 7 positions matching TRBD1. Unmatched junction bases numbered 7, after V lost 4 bases and J lost 3 bases. The CDR3 contains 14 residues. Germline CDR1 is SGDLS and CDR2 is YYNGEE. For the CDR3, the DNA is TGTGCCAGCAGCTCCCGACAGGGTCGCTACGAGCAGTACTTC. Encoded protein: CASSSRQGRYEQYF.

V gene TRBV20-1 combines with J gene TRBJ2-5; 11 nucleotides match TRBD2. The length of the CDR3 is 15 residues. The V segment lost 0 bases and the J segment 4 bases; nucleotides outside the gene matches: 4. The germline V gene has CDR1 DFQATT and CDR2 SNEGSKA (reference sequence). The CDR3 loop is CSARDQGLAVETQYF. The CDR3 region has the DNA TGCAGTGCTAGAGACCAGGGACTAGCGGTAGAGACCCAGTACTTC.

The rearrangement uses TRBV19 and TRBJ2-2, with 8 positions matching TRBD2. The J segment lost 4 bases and the V segment lost 3 bases, leaving 4 bases of the junction unmatched. The CDR3 is 15 residues long. Germline V CDR1 and CDR2: LNHDA, SQIVND (reference sequence). The CDR3 reads CASSMGLVVTGELFF. CDR3 DNA sequence: TGTGCCAGTAGTATGGGACTAGTCGTCACCGGGGAGCTGTTTTTT.

The J gene is TRBJ2-3, the V gene TRBV4-3, with a possible D match to TRBD2 (6 bases). Trimming cost V 5 bases and J 0 bases, with 18 bases left between them. Germline V CDR1 and CDR2: LGHNA, YSLEER. This CDR3 region has 17 residues. CDR3 sequence (DNA): TGCGCCAGCAGCGAAATTCGCGGGACTCGAAGCACAGATACGCAGTATTTT. This translates into CASSEIRGTRSTDTQYF.

This chain uses TRBV7-9 with TRBJ1-6; D gene ambiguous. Germline CDR1 SEHNR, CDR2 FQNEAQ (reference sequence). The CDR3 totals 17 residues. The V end was cut by 2 bases, the J end by 0 bases, with 11 bases between. The CDR3 nucleotides are TGTGCCAGCAGCTTAACAGTTCCTAGCTCCTATAATTCACCCCTCCACTTT. As protein: CASSLTVPSSYNSPLHF.

J is TRBJ2-7 and V is TRBV5-1; possibly TRBD2 for D (5 bases). This CDR3 is built from 13 residues. Trimming removed 5 bases at V and 4 bases at J, with 13 bases between. The V gene's germline CDR1 is SGHRS and CDR2 YFSETQ. The CDR3 sequence: CASREVTAYEQYF. Written as DNA, the CDR3 is TGCGCCAGCAGGGAGGTAACAGCGTACGAGCAGTACTTC.

This clonotype was counted ten times or more. This chain uses TRBV6-2 or TRBV6-3 with TRBJ2-2; 8 bases are a match to TRBD2. The CDR3 contains 14 residues. In germline, CDR1 is MNHEY, CDR2 SVGEGT. J gave up 3 bases and V 5 bases, and 2 bases lay outside the gene matches. The CDR3 spells CASSPLADTGELFF. The CDR3 bases are TGTGCCAGCAGTCCACTAGCGGACACCGGGGAGCTGTTTTTT.

The rearrangement joins TRBV20-1 to TRBJ2-1; possible D gene TRBD1, 6 bases. The germline V and J ends were trimmed by 6 bases and 8 bases, with 20 bases remaining between them. From germline, CDR1 is DFQATT and CDR2 SNEGSKA (reference sequence). CDR3 length equals 14 residues. CDR3 coding DNA: TGCAGTGCCCTTAGGACCAAGGGGGTATATGAGCAGTTCTTC. Translated: CSALRTKGVYEQFF.

The chain links TRBV5-4 to TRBJ2-7; the match to TRBD2 covers 12 bases. Germline CDR1 reads SGHNT; CDR2 reads YYREEE (reference sequence). This CDR3 region has 16 residues. The J segment lost 0 bases and the V segment lost 7 bases, leaving 8 bases of the junction unmatched. The CDR3 coding sequence is TGTGCCAGCCGAACGTCGACTAGCGGGAGCTCCTACGAGCAGTACTTC. This translates into CASRTSTSGSSYEQYF.

The rearrangement joins TRBV2 to TRBJ2-1; 8 nucleotides match TRBD2. V was clipped by 7 bases and J by 5 bases; unmatched bases: 10. The CDR3 is made up of 15 amino acids. Per the germline V gene, CDR1 is SNHLY and CDR2 is FYNNEI. For the CDR3, the DNA is TGTGCCAGCATCAAAGCGGGAGCCTTAAACAATGAGCAGTTCTTC. Its translation: CASIKAGALNNEQFF.

The chain has TRBV5-6 and TRBJ2-7; D may be TRBD1 (6 bases). V was clipped by 3 bases and J by 11 bases, with 9 bases between them. There are 10 residues in the CDR3. Germline V gives CDR1 SGHDT, CDR2 YYEEEE. The CDR3: CASSYSGEYF. The CDR3 nucleotides read TGTGCCAGCAGCTACTCAGGGGAGTACTTC.

On this clonotype itself: An end of the junction differs from the germline gene, which may be a read error. The chain recombines TRBV28 with TRBJ2-4; tentative D call: TRBD2 (7 bases). Looked up from germline, CDR1 is MDHEN and CDR2 is SYDVKM. The CDR3 sequence is 15 residues long. This chain's CDR3 is CASGKGGGAKNVQYF. CDR3 coding DNA: TGTGCCAGTGGAAAGGGAGGGGGGGCCAAAAACGTTCAGTACTTC.